The entry that follows covers one TCR beta chain sequence. This CDR3 has 15 residues. The V gene's germline CDR1 is SNHLY and CDR2 FYNNEI. Unmatched junction bases numbered 4, after V lost 6 bases and J lost 2 bases. These data are taken from a study of early T cells in non-severe SARS-CoV-2 infection. A single record per CDR3 protein comes from TCRdb applying MiXCR to the 5' RACE reads. Among some 110,000 distinct CDR3 sequences listed, more than 13% were seen once. The rearrangement joins TRBV2 to TRBJ1-3; 10 nucleotides line up with TRBD1. The TCR comes from an adult who was a healthcare worker with PCR-confirmed SARS-CoV-2 infection or an uninfected control (not recorded which). The sample consisted of whole blood. Here the CDR3 reads CASSYGQGAGNTIYF. The CDR3 bases are TGTGCCAGCAGCTACGGACAGGGGGCTGGAAACACCATATATTTT.